One sample yielded the 9 T cell receptor beta chains listed below, sequenced in a study of T cells after yellow fever vaccination. TCRdb reprocessed the 5' RACE reads via MiXCR and lists one record per CDR3 protein. This sample has some 97,000 distinct CDR3 sequences, with about 6% found just once. Sequenced here: CD8+ T cells sorted from PBMCs, sampled 10 days after the yellow fever booster vaccination. These receptors all come from a man younger than 35 who received the YFV17D yellow fever vaccine.

This clonotype was observed a handful of times. The chain joins TRBV12-3 or TRBV12-4 to TRBJ1-6; D is ambiguous. V shed 3 bases and J shed 10 bases, with 13 bases lying between them. The length of the CDR3 is 14 residues. CDR3 region: CASSFGPSGSPLHF. CDR3 DNA sequence: TGTGCCAGCAGTTTCGGGCCCTCCGGGTCACCCCTCCACTTT.

Only a few counts were recorded for this clonotype. The chain joins TRBV27 to TRBJ2-2; no clear D. Trimming removed 7 bases from V and 5 bases from J, with 14 bases in between. In germline, CDR1 is MNHEY, CDR2 SMNVEV (reference sequence). This CDR3 is 14 amino acids long. The CDR3 DNA is TGTGCCAGCAAAGTAAGGGCTTGGACCGGGGAGCTGTTTTTT. This gives the protein CASKVRAWTGELFF.

Many counts were recorded for this clonotype. The V gene is TRBV5-1, the J gene TRBJ2-7, with 8 bases aligning to TRBD1. Trimming took 1 base from V and 1 from J; bases not matched to a gene: 4. The germline V gene encodes CDR1 SGHRS and CDR2 YFSETQ. This CDR3 has 15 residues. The CDR3 protein is CASSLLGQGSYEQYF. The CDR3, as DNA: TGCGCCAGCAGCTTGTTAGGACAGGGATCCTACGAGCAGTACTTC.

This clonotype was detected a few times. The CDR3 sequence is CASSLDRVDTEAFF. The CDR3 nucleotides read TGTGCCAGCAGCCTTGACAGGGTGGACACTGAAGCTTTCTTT. This chain connects TRBV5-4 to TRBJ1-1; 7 bases align to TRBD1. Per germline, CDR1 SGHNT and CDR2 YYREEE (reference sequence). The CDR3 runs to 14 residues. The V and J ends lost 4 bases and 3 bases, in that order; junction bases with no gene match: 6.

This CDR3 reads CASTALAGWTGELFF. CDR3 sequence (DNA): TGTGCCAGCACGGCACTAGCGGGGTGGACCGGGGAGCTGTTTTTT. The rearrangement joins TRBV6-2 or TRBV6-3 to TRBJ2-2; 10 nucleotides match TRBD2. The CDR3 is made up of 15 amino acids. Per germline, CDR1 MNHEY and CDR2 SVGEGT. With V trimmed by 7 bases and J by 5 bases, 7 bases remained unmatched.

This clonotype was recorded at least ten times. This rearrangement joins TRBV5-1 to TRBJ2-1; D is possibly TRBD1 or TRBD2 (5 bases each). Germline CDR1 SGHRS, CDR2 YFSETQ. With 4 bases removed from V and 3 bases from J, the gap between germline ends came to 8 bases. CDR3 length: 13 amino acids. The CDR3 sequence is CASSGDRYNEQFF. DNA for the CDR3: TGCGCCAGCAGCGGGGACCGCTACAATGAGCAGTTCTTC.

In this sample, this clonotype turned up many times. The J gene is TRBJ2-1, the V gene TRBV4-3, with 9 bases identical to TRBD2. CDR1 and CDR2 from the germline V gene are LGHNA and YSLEER. V shed 0 bases, J shed 3 bases, and the junction held 3 bases outside the gene matches. The CDR3 has 16 amino acids. CDR3 sequence: CASSQDGAGGYNEQFF. Written as DNA, the CDR3 is TGCGCCAGCAGCCAAGACGGAGCGGGGGGCTACAATGAGCAGTTCTTC.

This clonotype has more than one count but fewer than ten. J is TRBJ1-2 and V is TRBV12-3 or TRBV12-4, with TRBD1 matching 10 bases. With V trimmed by 5 bases and J by 6 bases, 3 bases remained unmatched. The CDR3 is made up of 13 amino acids. Written as DNA, the CDR3 is TGTGCCAGCAGTCCCGGGACAGGGGATGGCTACACCTTC. Its protein is CASSPGTGDGYTF.

This clonotype occurred a few times. This chain links TRBV4-3 with TRBJ1-4; D possibly corresponds to TRBD1 (6 bases). Per germline, CDR1 LGHNA and CDR2 YSLEER. V dropped 1 base and J dropped 14 bases, with 11 bases sitting between them. The CDR3 consists of 12 residues. In nucleotides, the CDR3 is TGCGCCAGCAGCCAAGTGCCAGGGGCGCTGTTTTTT. Its translation is CASSQVPGALFF.